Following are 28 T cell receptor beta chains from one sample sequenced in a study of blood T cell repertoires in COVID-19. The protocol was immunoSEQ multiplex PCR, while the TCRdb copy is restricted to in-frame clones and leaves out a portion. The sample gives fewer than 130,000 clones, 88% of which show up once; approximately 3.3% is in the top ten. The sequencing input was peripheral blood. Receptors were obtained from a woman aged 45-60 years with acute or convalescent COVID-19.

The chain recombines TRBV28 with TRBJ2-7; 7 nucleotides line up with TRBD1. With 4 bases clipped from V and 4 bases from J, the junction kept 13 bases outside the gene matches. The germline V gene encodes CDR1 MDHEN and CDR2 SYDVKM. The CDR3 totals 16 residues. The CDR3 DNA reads TGTGCCAGCAGTTCCCCTCCGGGCAGGGGGACGTACGAGCAGTACTTC. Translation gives CASSSPPGRGTYEQYF.

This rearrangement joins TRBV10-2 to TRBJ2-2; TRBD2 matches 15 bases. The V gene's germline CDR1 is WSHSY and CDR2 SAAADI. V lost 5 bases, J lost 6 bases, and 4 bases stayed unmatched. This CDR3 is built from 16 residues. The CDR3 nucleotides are TGCGCCAGCAGTTTTGGACTAGCGGGAGGGCCCGGGGAGCTGTTTTTT. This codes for CASSFGLAGGPGELFF.

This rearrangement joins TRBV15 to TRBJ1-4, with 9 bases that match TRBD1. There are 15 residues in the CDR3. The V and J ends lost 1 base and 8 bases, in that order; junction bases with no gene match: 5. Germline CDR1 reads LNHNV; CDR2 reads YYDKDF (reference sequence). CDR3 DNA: TGTGCCACCAGCAGAGGACAGGGGGGTGGGGAAAAACTGTTTTTT. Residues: CATSRGQGGGEKLFF.

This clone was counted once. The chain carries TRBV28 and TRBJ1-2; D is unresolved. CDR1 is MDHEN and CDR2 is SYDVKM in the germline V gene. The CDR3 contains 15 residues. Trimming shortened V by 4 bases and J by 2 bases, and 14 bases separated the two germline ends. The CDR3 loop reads CASSSPDPRNYGYTF. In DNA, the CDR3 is TGTGCCAGCAGTTCCCCTGATCCGCGCAACTATGGCTACACCTTC.

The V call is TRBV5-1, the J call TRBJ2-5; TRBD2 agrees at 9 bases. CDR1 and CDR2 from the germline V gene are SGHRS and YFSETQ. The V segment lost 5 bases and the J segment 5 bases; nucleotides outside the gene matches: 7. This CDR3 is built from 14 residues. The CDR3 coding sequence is TGCGCCAGCAGTCCTAGCGGGACGGCGGAGACCCAGTACTTC. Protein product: CASSPSGTAETQYF.

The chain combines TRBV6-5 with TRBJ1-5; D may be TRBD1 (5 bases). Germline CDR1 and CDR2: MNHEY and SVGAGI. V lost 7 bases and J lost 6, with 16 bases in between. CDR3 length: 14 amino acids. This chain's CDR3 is CASTARGEGQPQHF. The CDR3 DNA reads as TGTGCCAGCACCGCTCGGGGGGAAGGTCAGCCCCAGCATTTT.

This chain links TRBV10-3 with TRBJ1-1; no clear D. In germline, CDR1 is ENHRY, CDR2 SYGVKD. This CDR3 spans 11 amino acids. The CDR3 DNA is TGTGCTACCCAGATGAACACTGAAGCTTTCTTT. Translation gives CATQMNTEAFF.

Here the CDR3 DNA reads TGTGCCAGCAGCTTGGGGACAGGGCTCAAATCTAACTATGGCTACACCTTC. Its translation is CASSLGTGLKSNYGYTF. The V gene is TRBV7-9, the J gene TRBJ1-2, with 9 bases that match TRBD1. CDR3 length: 17 residues. The V gene's germline CDR1 is SEHNR and CDR2 FQNEAQ (reference sequence). The V and J ends lost 3 bases and 0 bases, in that order; junction bases with no gene match: 8. Complete variable domain (other parts from reference TRBV7-9 and TRBJ1-2): DTGVSQNPRHKITKRGQNVTFRCDPISEHNRLYWYRQTLGQGPEFLTYFQNEAQLEKSRLLSDRFSAERPKGSFSTLEIQRTEQGDSAMYLCASSLGTGLKSNYGYTFGSGTRLTVV.

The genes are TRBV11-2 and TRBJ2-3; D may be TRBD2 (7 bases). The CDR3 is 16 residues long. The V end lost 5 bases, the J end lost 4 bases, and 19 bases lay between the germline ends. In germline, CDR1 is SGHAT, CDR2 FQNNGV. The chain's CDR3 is CASSHWEGEVADTQYF. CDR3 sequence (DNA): TGTGCCAGCAGCCACTGGGAGGGGGAAGTCGCAGATACGCAGTATTTT. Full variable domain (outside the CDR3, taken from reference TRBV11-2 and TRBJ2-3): EAGVAQSPRYKIIEKRQSVAFWCNPISGHATLYWYQQILGQGPKLLIQFQNNGVVDDSQLPKDRFSAERLKGVDSTLKIQPAKLEDSAVYLCASSHWEGEVADTQYFGPGTRLTVL.

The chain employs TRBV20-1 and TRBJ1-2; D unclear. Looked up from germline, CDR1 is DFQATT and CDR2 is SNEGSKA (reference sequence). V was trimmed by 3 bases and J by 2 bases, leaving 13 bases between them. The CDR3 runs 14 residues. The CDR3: CSASLEMANYGYTF. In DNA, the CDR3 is TGCAGTGCTAGTCTGGAGATGGCAAACTATGGCTACACCTTC.

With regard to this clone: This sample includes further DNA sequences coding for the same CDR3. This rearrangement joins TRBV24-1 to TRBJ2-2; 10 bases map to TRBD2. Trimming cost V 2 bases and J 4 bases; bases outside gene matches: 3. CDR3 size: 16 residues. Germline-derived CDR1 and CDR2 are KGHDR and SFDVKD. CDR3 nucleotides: TGTGCCACCAGTGATTGGACTAGCGGATCCACCGGGGAGCTGTTTTTT. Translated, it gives CATSDWTSGSTGELFF.

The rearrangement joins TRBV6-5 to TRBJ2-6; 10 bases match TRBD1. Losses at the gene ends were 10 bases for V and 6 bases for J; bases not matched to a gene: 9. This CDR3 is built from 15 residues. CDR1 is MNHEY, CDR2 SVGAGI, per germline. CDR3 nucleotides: TGTGCCACCGGACAGGGGGTGGACTTGGCCAACGTCCTGACTTTC. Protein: CATGQGVDLANVLTF.

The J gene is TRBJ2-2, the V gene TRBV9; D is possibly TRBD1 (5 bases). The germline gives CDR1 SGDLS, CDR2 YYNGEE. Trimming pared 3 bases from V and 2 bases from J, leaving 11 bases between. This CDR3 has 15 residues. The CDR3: CASSALTANTGELFF. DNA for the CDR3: TGTGCCAGCAGCGCGCTGACAGCAAACACCGGGGAGCTGTTTTTT.

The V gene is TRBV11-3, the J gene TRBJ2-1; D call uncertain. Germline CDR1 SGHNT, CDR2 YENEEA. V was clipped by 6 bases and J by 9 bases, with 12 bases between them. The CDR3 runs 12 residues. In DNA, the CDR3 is TGTGCCAGCAGTTCAACGGGTGGTGAGCAGTTCTTC. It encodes CASSSTGGEQFF.

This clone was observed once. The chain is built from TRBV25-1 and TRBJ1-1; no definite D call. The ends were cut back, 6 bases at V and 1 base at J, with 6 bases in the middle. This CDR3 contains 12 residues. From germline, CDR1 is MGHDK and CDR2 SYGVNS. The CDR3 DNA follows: TGTGCCAGCAGCTACAGGAACACTGAAGCTTTCTTT. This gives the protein CASSYRNTEAFF.

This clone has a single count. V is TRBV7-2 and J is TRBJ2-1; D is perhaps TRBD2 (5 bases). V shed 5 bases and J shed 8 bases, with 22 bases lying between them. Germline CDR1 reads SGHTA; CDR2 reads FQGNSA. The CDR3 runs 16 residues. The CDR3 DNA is TGTGCCAGCAGCAAGACGTCTAGCCGACTTGTCCATGAGCAGTTCTTC. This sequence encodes CASSKTSSRLVHEQFF.

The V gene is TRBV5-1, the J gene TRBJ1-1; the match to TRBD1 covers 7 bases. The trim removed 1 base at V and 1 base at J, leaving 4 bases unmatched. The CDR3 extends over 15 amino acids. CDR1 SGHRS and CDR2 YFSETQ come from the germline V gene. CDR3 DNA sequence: TGCGCCAGCAGCTTGAGCGACAGGGCGAACACTGAAGCTTTCTTT. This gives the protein CASSLSDRANTEAFF.

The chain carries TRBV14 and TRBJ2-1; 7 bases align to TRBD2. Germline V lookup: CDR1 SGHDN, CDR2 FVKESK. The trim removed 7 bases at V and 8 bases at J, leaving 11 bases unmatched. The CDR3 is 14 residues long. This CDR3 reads CASNSQREGDEQFF. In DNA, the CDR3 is TGTGCCAGCAACTCGCAGAGGGAGGGAGATGAGCAGTTCTTC.

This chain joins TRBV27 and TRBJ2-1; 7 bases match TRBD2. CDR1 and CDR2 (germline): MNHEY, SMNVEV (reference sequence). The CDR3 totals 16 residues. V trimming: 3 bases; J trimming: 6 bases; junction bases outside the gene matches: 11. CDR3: CASSLGVGTTVNEQFF. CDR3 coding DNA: TGTGCCAGCAGTTTGGGTGTAGGGACTACCGTCAATGAGCAGTTCTTC.

The CDR3 DNA reads as TGTGCCAGCAGTGGCCTAGACGGATACAATCAGCCCCAGCATTTT. Amino acid sequence: CASSGLDGYNQPQHF. The rearrangement links TRBV28 to TRBJ1-5, with D hard to call. The germline CDR1 and CDR2 sequences are MDHEN and SYDVKM. The CDR3 covers 15 residues. The V and J ends lost 5 bases and 3 bases respectively, with 14 bases between them.

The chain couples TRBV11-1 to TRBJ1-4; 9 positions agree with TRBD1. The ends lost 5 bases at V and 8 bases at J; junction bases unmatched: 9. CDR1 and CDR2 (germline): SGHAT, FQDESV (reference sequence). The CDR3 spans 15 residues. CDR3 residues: CASSAPDRGGEKLFF. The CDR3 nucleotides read TGTGCCAGCAGCGCCCCGGACAGGGGAGGCGAAAAACTGTTTTTT.

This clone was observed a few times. CDR3 region: CASSPQLQGAGKGNEQFF. The CDR3 nucleotides read TGTGCCAGCTCACCACAGCTACAGGGGGCAGGGAAGGGGAATGAGCAGTTCTTC. J is TRBJ2-1 and V is TRBV18; 9 bases are shared with TRBD1. Per germline, CDR1 KGHSH and CDR2 LQKENI. The length of the CDR3 is 18 residues. V shed 1 base, J shed 7 bases, and the junction held 14 bases outside the gene matches. Complete variable domain (other parts from reference TRBV18 and TRBJ2-1): NAGVMQNPRHLVRRRGQEARLRCSPMKGHSHVYWYRQLPEEGLKFMVYLQKENIIDESGMPKERFSAEFPKEGPSILRIQQVVRGDSAAYFCASSPQLQGAGKGNEQFFGPGTRLTVL.

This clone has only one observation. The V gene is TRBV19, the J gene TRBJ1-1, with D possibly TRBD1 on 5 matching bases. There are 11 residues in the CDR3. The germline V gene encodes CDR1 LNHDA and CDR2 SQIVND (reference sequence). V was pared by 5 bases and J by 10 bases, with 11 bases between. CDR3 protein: CASSDRDLAFF. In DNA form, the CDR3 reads TGTGCCAGTAGTGACCGGGACTTAGCTTTCTTT.

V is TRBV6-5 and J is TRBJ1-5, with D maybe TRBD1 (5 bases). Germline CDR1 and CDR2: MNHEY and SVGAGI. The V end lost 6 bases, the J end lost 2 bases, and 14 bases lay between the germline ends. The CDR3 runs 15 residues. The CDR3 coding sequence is TGTGCCAGCAGCCGCGCGGGGACGGGCAATCAGCCCCAGCATTTT. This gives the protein CASSRAGTGNQPQHF.

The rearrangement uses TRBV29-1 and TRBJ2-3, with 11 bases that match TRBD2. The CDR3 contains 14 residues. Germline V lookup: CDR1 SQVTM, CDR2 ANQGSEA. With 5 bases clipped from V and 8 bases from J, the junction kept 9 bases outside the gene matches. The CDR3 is CSVQLAGALGTQYF. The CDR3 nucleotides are TGCAGCGTTCAACTAGCGGGAGCCCTGGGTACGCAGTATTTT.

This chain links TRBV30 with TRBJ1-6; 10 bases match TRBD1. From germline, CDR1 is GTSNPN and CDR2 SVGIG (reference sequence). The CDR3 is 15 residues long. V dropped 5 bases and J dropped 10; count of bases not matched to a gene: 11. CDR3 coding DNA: TGTGCCTGGTCGGCTGAGGGACAGGGGCAGTCACCCCTCCACTTT. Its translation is CAWSAEGQGQSPLHF.

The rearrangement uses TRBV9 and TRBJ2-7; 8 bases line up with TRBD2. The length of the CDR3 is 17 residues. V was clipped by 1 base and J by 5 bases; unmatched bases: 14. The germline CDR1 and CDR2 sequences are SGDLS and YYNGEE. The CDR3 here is CASSVPPLAGDEDEQYF. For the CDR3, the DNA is TGTGCCAGCAGCGTACCCCCCCTAGCGGGTGACGAGGACGAGCAGTACTTC.

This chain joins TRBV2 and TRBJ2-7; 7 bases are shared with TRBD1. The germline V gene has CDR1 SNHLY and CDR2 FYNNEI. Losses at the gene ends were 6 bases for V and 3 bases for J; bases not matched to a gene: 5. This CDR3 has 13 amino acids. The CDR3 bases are TGTGCCAGCAGACAGGGGAAAGGCTACGAGCAGTACTTC. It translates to CASRQGKGYEQYF.